This section outlines one T cell receptor (beta chain) sequence together with its context. The data originate from a study of blood T cell repertoires in COVID-19. Study-wide background: Acute and convalescent COVID-19 specimens originated in the United States, Italy and Spain. From T cells, B-cell-depleted T cells, or PBMCs came the material, which was cDNA or gDNA.

Original processing methods: Estimates of nucleated cell counts were drawn from the amplification of reference gene primers. Assay used: immunoSEQ multiplex PCR; TCRdb lists only in-frame clones, some missing. V and J calls and clone size come straight from that table; D and trimming were deduced from the DNA. The sample carries around 270,000 clones, about nine tenths recorded once. Trimming removed 4 bases from V and 4 bases from J; junction bases left unmatched: 7. Germline loops: CDR1 SGHRS, CDR2 YFSETQ. The CDR3 contains 14 residues. This sequence was found in a man aged 35 to 55 who had recovered from COVID-19. Sequencing was done on a sample of peripheral blood. The J gene is TRBJ1-1, the V gene TRBV5-1; the match to TRBD1 covers 7 bases. CDR3 bases: TGCGCCAGCAGCGAGCCCGACAGGGCCACTGAAGCTTTCTTT. Translated, it gives CASSEPDRATEAFF.